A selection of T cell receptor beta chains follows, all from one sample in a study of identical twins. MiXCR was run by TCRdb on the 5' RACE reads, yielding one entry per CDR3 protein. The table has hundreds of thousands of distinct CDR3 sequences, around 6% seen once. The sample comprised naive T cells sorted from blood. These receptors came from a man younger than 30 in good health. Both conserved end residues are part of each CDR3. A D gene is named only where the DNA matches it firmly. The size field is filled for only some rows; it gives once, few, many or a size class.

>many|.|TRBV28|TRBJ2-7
CASSFGQLRGEQYF
TGTGCCAGCAGTTTCGGTCAGCTTAGGGGGGAGCAGTACTTC
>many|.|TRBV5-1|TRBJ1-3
CASSWDTYSGNTIYF
TGCGCCAGCAGCTGGGACACGTACTCTGGAAACACCATATATTTT
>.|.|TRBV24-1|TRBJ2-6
CATSDPDLSTGPGANVLTF
TGTGCCACCAGTGACCCGGACCTTTCCACGGGACCTGGGGCCAACGTCCTGACTTTC
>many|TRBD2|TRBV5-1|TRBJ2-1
CASSETSEYNEQFF
TGCGCCAGCAGCGAGACTAGCGAATACAATGAGCAGTTCTTC
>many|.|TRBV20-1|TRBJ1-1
CSARDTMNTEAFF
TGCAGTGCCCGGGACACCATGAACACTGAAGCTTTCTTT
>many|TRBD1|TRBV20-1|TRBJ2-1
CSARDTGTGSNEQFF
TGCAGTGCTAGAGATACCGGGACAGGAAGCAATGAGCAGTTCTTC
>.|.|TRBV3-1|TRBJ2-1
CASNQGQTYNEQFF
TGTGCCAGCAACCAAGGACAAACCTACAATGAGCAGTTCTTC
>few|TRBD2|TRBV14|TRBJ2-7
CASSRLAGGVDEQYF
TGTGCCAGCAGCCGACTAGCGGGAGGCGTCGACGAGCAGTACTTC
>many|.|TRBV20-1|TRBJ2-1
CSAMAAWDSYNEQFF
TGCAGTGCTATGGCGGCGTGGGACTCCTACAATGAGCAGTTCTTC
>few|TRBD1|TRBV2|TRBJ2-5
CASRADRAETQYF
TGTGCCAGCAGGGCGGACAGGGCGGAGACCCAGTACTTC
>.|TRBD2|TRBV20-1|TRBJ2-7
CSARVRLIAGRSNYGQYF
TGCAGTGCTAGGGTCAGGCTTATAGCGGGGCGTTCAAATTACGGGCAGTACTTC
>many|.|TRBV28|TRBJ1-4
CASNRVEEKLFF
TGTGCCAGCAACAGGGTTGAGGAAAAACTGTTTTTT
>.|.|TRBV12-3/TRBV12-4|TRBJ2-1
CASSVPSSEQFF
TGTGCCAGCAGTGTCCCTTCCTCTGAGCAGTTCTTC
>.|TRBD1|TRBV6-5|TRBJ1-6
CASRSGQGGLHF
TGTGCCAGCAGGTCGGGACAGGGTGGCCTCCACTTT
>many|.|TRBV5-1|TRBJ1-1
CASSLSQRGDDTEAFF
TGCGCCAGCAGCTTGTCCCAGCGCGGGGACGACACTGAAGCTTTCTTT
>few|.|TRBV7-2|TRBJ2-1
CASRSRGTQIGEQFF
TGTGCCAGCAGGTCACGCGGGACTCAGATCGGTGAGCAGTTCTTC
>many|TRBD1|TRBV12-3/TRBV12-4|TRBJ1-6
CASSLGQGGNSPLHF
TGTGCCAGCAGCTTAGGACAGGGGGGGAATTCACCCCTCCACTTT
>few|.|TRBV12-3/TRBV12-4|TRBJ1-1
CASREMDFEAFF
TGTGCCAGCCGAGAAATGGATTTTGAAGCTTTCTTT
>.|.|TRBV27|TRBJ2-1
CASRTDRYNEQFF
TGTGCCAGCAGAACAGACAGGTATAATGAGCAGTTCTTC
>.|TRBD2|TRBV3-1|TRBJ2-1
CASSQDVSGDYNEQFF
TGTGCCAGCAGCCAAGATGTGAGCGGGGATTACAATGAGCAGTTCTTC
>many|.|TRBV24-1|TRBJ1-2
CATSDGHYGYTF
TGTGCCACCAGCGACGGGCACTATGGCTACACCTTC
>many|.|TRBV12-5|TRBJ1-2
CASGLGSAIIYGYTF
TGTGCTAGTGGTTTGGGGTCAGCGATAATCTATGGCTACACCTTC
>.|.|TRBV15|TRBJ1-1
CATSRGDQRAEEAFF
TGTGCCACCAGCCGAGGTGACCAGCGGGCAGAAGAAGCTTTCTTT
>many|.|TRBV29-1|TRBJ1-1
CSVEPGGSNTEAFF
TGCAGCGTTGAACCGGGAGGATCTAACACTGAAGCTTTCTTT
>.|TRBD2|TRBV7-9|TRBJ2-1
CASTPLSGVSSYNEQFF
TGTGCCAGCACCCCGCTTAGCGGGGTTTCCTCCTACAATGAGCAGTTCTTC
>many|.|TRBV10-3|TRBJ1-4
CATLGDNEKLFF
TGTGCCACCCTTGGGGATAATGAAAAACTGTTTTTT
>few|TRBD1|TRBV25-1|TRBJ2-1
CASSAAGTGDYNEQFF
TGTGCCAGCAGTGCAGCCGGGACAGGCGATTATAATGAGCAGTTCTTC
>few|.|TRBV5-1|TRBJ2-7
CASRGGQGGPYEQYF
TGCGCCAGCAGAGGTGGGCAGGGTGGGCCCTACGAGCAGTACTTC
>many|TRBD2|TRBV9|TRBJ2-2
CASSVAGLAGGRGTGELFF
TGTGCCAGCAGCGTAGCGGGACTAGCGGGAGGGCGTGGCACCGGGGAGCTGTTTTTT
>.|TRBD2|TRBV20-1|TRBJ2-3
CSASGTSGSFDTQYF
TGCAGTGCTAGTGGGACTAGCGGGAGCTTTGATACGCAGTATTTT
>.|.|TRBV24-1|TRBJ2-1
CATSDPQGGNDQFF
TGTGCCACCAGTGATCCCCAGGGCGGGAATGATCAGTTCTTC
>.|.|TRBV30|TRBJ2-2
CAWSFPRAANTGELFF
TGTGCCTGGAGTTTTCCCCGGGCTGCGAACACCGGGGAGCTGTTTTTT
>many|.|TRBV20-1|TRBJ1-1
CSARPRKQPSREEAFF
TGCAGTGCTAGACCACGGAAGCAGCCGTCTAGGGAAGAAGCTTTCTTT
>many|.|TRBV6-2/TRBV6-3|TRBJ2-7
CASSYGSYLSYEQYF
TGTGCCAGCAGTTACGGCTCCTACCTCTCCTACGAGCAGTACTTC
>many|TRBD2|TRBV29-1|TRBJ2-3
CSVAGTSLSHTQYF
TGCAGCGTCGCCGGGACTAGCTTGTCCCATACGCAGTATTTT
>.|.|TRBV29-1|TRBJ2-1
CSVEDSGSPNEQFF
TGCAGCGTTGAAGATTCTGGTAGTCCCAATGAGCAGTTCTTC
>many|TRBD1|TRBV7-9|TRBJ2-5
CASSAGQAKETQYF
TGTGCCAGCAGCGCGGGACAGGCAAAAGAGACCCAGTACTTC
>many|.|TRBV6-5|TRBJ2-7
CASSYAELVGEQYF
TGTGCCAGCAGTTACGCCGAACTAGTGGGAGAGCAGTACTTC
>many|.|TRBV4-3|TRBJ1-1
CASSQTRNTEAFF
TGCGCCAGCAGCCAAACAAGGAACACTGAAGCTTTCTTT
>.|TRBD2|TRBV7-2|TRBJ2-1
CASSLGGTSGKNEQFF
TGTGCCAGCAGCTTAGGGGGGACTAGCGGCAAAAATGAGCAGTTCTTC
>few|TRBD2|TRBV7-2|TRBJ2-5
CASSTLFQGDLSGSGVHLETQYF
TGTGCCAGCAGCACCCTATTTCAAGGCGACCTTAGCGGGAGTGGGGTTCATCTTGAGACCCAGTACTTC
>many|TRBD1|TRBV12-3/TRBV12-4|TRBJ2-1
CASSPRSSTGINEQFF
TGTGCCAGCAGTCCTCGCAGCTCGACAGGGATCAATGAGCAGTTCTTC
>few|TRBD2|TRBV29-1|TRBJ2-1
CSSAGDYNEQFF
TGCAGCTCAGCGGGAGACTACAATGAGCAGTTCTTC
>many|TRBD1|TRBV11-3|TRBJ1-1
CASSSRDRGNTEAFF
TGTGCCAGCAGCTCACGGGACAGGGGGAACACTGAAGCTTTCTTT
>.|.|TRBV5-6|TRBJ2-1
CASSLEGRRGLYNEQFF
TGTGCCAGCAGCTTGGAGGGCCGCAGAGGCCTATACAATGAGCAGTTCTTC
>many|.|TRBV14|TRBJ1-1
CASSQAAVGAFF
TGTGCCAGCAGCCAAGCAGCGGTTGGGGCTTTCTTT
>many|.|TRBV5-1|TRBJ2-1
CASSLEAGAYNEQFF
TGTGCCAGCAGTTTAGAGGCTGGAGCCTACAATGAGCAGTTCTTC
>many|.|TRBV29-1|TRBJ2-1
CSVRRNLAYNEQFF
TGCAGCGTCCGGCGCAATCTGGCCTACAATGAGCAGTTCTTC
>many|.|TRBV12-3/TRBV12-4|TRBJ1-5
CASSLQTRNQPQHF
TGTGCCAGCAGCCTCCAGACACGCAATCAGCCCCAGCATTTT
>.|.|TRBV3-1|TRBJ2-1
CASSQLRTEQFF
TGTGCCAGCAGCCAATTACGGACAGAGCAGTTCTTC
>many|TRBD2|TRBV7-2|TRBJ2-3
CASSSPLAGKGDTQYF
TGTGCCAGCAGCTCGCCACTAGCGGGAAAGGGAGATACGCAGTATTTT
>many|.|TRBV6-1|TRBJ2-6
CASSGLSGANVLTF
TGTGCCAGCAGTGGTCTCTCTGGGGCCAACGTCCTGACTTTC
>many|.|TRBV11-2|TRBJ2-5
CASSLNPGRGETQYF
TGTGCCAGCAGCTTAAACCCGGGGCGAGGGGAGACCCAGTACTTC
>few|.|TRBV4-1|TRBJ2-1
CASSQDLRGGIGNEQFF
TGCGCCAGCAGCCAAGATCTTCGCGGCGGGATCGGCAATGAGCAGTTCTTC
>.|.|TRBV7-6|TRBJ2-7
CASSLESGGYEQYF
TGTGCCAGCAGCTTAGAGTCTGGAGGCTACGAGCAGTACTTC
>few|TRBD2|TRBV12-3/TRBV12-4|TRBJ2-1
CASSPRTSGRANEQFF
TGTGCCAGCAGCCCGAGGACTAGCGGGAGGGCCAATGAGCAGTTCTTC
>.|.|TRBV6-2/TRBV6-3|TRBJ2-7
CASSYSGSGEQYF
TGTGCCAGCAGTTACTCGGGGAGCGGCGAGCAGTACTTC
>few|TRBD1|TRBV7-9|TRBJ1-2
CASSFGTGRDGYTF
TGTGCCAGCAGCTTTGGGACAGGGCGTGATGGCTACACCTTC